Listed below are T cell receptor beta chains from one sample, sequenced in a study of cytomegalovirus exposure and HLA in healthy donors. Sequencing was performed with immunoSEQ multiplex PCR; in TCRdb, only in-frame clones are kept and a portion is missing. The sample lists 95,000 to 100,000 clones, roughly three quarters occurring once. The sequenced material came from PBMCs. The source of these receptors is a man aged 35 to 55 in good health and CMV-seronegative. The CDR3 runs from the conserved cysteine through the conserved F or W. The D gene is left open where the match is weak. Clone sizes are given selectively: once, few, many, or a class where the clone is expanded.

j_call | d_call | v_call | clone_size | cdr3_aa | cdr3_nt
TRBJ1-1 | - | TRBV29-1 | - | CSVGSGVSTEAFF | TGCAGCGTTGGTTCAGGGGTTTCTACTGAAGCTTTCTTT
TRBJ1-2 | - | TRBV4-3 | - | CASSQDWQAISTYGYTF | TGCGCCAGCAGCCAAGATTGGCAGGCCATCTCGACGTATGGCTACACCTTC
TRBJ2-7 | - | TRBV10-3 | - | CAISDRASRNYEQYF | TGTGCCATCAGTGACCGGGCTAGCCGAAACTACGAGCAGTACTTC
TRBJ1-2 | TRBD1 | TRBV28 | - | CASGSIATGNYGYTF | TGTGCCAGCGGGTCGATTGCGACAGGGAACTATGGCTACACCTTC
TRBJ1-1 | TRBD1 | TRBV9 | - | CASSFTGGHNTEAFF | TGTGCCAGCAGCTTCACAGGGGGCCACAACACTGAAGCTTTCTTT
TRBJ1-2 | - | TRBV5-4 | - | CASSFGRGRGYGYTF | TGTGCCAGCAGCTTTGGGAGGGGTAGGGGCTATGGCTACACCTTC
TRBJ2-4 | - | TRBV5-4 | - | CASSFLHMDFGVNIQYF | TGTGCCAGCAGCTTTTTACATATGGACTTTGGGGTGAACATTCAGTACTTC
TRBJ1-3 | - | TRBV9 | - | CASGRGVDTIYF | TGTGCCAGCGGTCGGGGGGTTGACACCATATATTTT
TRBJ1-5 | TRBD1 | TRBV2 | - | CASSVFRQGANQPQHF | TGTGCCAGCAGTGTGTTCAGACAGGGAGCGAATCAGCCCCAGCATTTT
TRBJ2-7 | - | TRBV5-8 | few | CASSLGQYETYEQYF | TGTGCCAGCAGCTTAGGACAGTATGAAACCTACGAGCAGTACTTC
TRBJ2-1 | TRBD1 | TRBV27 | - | CASSPDRDGEQFF | TGTGCCAGCAGTCCGGACAGGGACGGTGAGCAGTTCTTC
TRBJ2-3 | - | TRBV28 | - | CASSYSYIGADTQYF | TGTGCCAGCAGTTACAGTTACATTGGGGCGGATACGCAGTATTTT
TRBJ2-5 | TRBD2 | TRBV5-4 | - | CASSLGLAGSQETQYF | TGTGCCAGCAGCTTGGGACTAGCGGGGAGCCAAGAGACCCAGTACTTC
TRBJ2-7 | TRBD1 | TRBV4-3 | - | CASSQWTGGSYEQYF | TGCGCCAGCAGCCAGTGGACAGGGGGATCCTACGAGCAGTACTTC
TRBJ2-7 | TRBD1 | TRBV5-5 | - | CASKPGQGDYEQYF | TGTGCCAGCAAGCCGGGACAGGGAGACTACGAGCAGTACTTC
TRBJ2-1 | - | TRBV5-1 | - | CASSFANSYNEQFF | TGCGCCAGCAGCTTTGCGAACTCCTACAATGAGCAGTTCTTC
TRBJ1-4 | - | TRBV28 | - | CASSPSLRQNEKLFF | TGTGCCAGCAGCCCCTCGTTGAGGCAGAATGAAAAACTGTTTTTT
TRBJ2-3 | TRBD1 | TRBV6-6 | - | CATLQGPDTQYF | TGTGCCACCCTACAGGGGCCAGATACGCAGTATTTT
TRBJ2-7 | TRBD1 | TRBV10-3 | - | CAISRGQEGREQYF | TGTGCCATCAGCCGGGGACAGGAGGGGCGGGAGCAGTACTTC
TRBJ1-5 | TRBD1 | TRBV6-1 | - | CASSVPDRGVGQPQHF | TGTGCCAGCAGTGTCCCGGACAGGGGTGTCGGTCAGCCCCAGCATTTT
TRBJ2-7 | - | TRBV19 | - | CASSMRGKIYEQYF | TGTGCCAGTAGTATGAGGGGGAAGATTTACGAGCAGTACTTC
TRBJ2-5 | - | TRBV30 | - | CAWSGGRQETQYF | TGTGCCTGGAGTGGGGGGCGCCAAGAGACCCAGTACTTC
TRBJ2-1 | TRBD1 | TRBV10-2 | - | CASKNRDSNNEQFF | TGCGCCAGCAAGAACCGGGACAGCAACAATGAGCAGTTCTTC
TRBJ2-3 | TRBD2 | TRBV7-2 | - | CASSALGAGVRSTQYF | TGTGCCAGCAGCGCGCTGGGAGCGGGAGTACGGAGTACGCAGTATTTT
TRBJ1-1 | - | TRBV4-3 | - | CASSQGDSEAFF | TGCGCCAGCAGCCAGGGCGACAGTGAAGCTTTCTTT
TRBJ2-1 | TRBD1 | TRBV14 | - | CASSQPYGQEYNEQFF | TGTGCCAGCAGCCAGCCTTATGGACAGGAATACAATGAGCAGTTCTTC
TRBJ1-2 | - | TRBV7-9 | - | CSSSLAARVNYGYTF | TGTTCCAGCAGCTTAGCGGCCAGGGTTAACTATGGCTACACCTTC
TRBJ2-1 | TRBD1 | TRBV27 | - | CASSLQGAIEQFF | TGTGCCAGCAGTTTACAGGGGGCTATTGAGCAGTTCTTC
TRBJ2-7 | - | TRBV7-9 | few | CASSFMSGDEQYF | TGTGCCAGCAGCTTTATGTCGGGGGACGAGCAGTACTTC
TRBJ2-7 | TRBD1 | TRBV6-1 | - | CASSEDRSGYEQYF | TGTGCCAGCAGTGAGGACAGGTCGGGCTACGAGCAGTACTTC
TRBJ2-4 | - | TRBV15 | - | CATSRPLQEAAKNIQYF | TGTGCCACCAGCAGGCCCTTACAGGAAGCAGCCAAAAACATTCAGTACTTC
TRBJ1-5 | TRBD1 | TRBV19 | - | CASTQPDRGSNQPQHF | TGTGCCAGTACCCAACCCGACAGGGGGAGCAATCAGCCCCAGCATTTT
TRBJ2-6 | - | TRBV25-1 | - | CASSYHSGANVLTF | TGTGCCAGCAGCTATCACTCTGGGGCCAACGTCCTGACTTTC
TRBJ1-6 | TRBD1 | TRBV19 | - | CASRDRDENSPLHF | TGTGCCAGCAGGGACAGGGACGAAAATTCACCCCTCCACTTT
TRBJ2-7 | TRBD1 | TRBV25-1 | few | CASRTTGRRYEQYF | TGTGCCAGCAGAACGACAGGGCGACGATACGAGCAGTACTTC
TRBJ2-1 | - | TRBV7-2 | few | CASSSTGIGYNEQFF | TGTGCCAGCAGCTCTACAGGGATCGGGTACAATGAGCAGTTCTTC
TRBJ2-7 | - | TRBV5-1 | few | CASSYGGYEQYF | TGCGCCAGCAGCTACGGAGGCTACGAGCAGTACTTC
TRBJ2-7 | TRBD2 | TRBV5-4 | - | CASSPGASGGPGEQYF | TGTGCCAGCAGCCCAGGTGCTAGCGGGGGGCCGGGGGAGCAGTACTTC
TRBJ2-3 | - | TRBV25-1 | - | CASSGRKSRSTDTQYF | TGTGCCAGCAGTGGGCGCAAGAGCAGGAGCACAGATACGCAGTATTTT
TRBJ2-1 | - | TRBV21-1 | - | CASSNKRVPSSYNEQFF | TGTGCCAGCAGCAATAAGCGGGTCCCGAGCTCCTACAATGAGCAGTTCTTC
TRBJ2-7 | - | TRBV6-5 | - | CASSYLTTVYEQYF | TGTGCCAGCAGTTACCTCACGACAGTCTACGAGCAGTACTTC
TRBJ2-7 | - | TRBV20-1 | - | CSARREYEQYF | TGCAGTGCTAGACGAGAATACGAGCAGTACTTC
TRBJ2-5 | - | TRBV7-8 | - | CASSWELGQQETQYF | TGTGCCAGCAGCTGGGAACTAGGCCAACAAGAGACCCAGTACTTC
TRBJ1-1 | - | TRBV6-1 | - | CASSELLKAVAEAFF | TGTGCCAGCAGTGAACTACTGAAAGCGGTCGCTGAAGCTTTCTTT
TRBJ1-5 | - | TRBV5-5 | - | CASSLGGRSNQPQHF | TGTGCCAGCAGCTTGGGGGGGAGGAGCAATCAGCCCCAGCATTTT
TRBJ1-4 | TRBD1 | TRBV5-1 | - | CASSLGQGASNEKLFF | TGCGCCAGCAGTCTTGGACAGGGGGCGTCTAATGAAAAACTGTTTTTT
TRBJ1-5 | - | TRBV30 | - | CAWSHGLTVNQPQHF | TGTGCCTGGAGCCACGGACTTACGGTGAATCAGCCCCAGCATTTT
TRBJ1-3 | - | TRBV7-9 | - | CASSRSESGSGNTIYF | TGTGCCAGCAGCAGATCTGAGTCGGGGTCTGGAAACACCATATATTTT
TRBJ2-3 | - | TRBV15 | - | CATSTGDLTDTQYF | TGTGCCACCAGCACGGGGGACCTCACAGATACGCAGTATTTT
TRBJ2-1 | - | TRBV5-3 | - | CARSFGPNEQFF | TGTGCCAGAAGCTTTGGGCCCAATGAGCAGTTCTTC
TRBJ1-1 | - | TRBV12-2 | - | CASRPTTGDRNTEAFF | TGTGCAAGTCGCCCAACGACAGGAGATCGGAACACTGAAGCTTTCTTT
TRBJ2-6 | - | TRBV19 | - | CASSKDSFSGANVLTF | TGTGCCAGTAGTAAGGACAGCTTCTCTGGGGCCAACGTCCTGACTTTC
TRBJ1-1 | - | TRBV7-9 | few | CASSTHLSRGTEAFF | TGTGCCAGCAGCACACACCTATCAAGAGGCACTGAAGCTTTCTTT